What follows are 21 T cell receptor beta chains derived from one specimen sequenced in a study of T cell changes during pregnancy in multiple sclerosis. Repertoires were generated with immunoSEQ multiplex PCR, while TCRdb's copy carries only in-frame clones and drops some. The data show around 100,000 clones, almost 95% seen once. Sample: peripheral blood, taken after pregnancy. These receptors originate from a female donor with multiple sclerosis, enrolled in a pregnancy study.

This clone has a single count. The rearrangement uses TRBV7-9 and TRBJ1-1; D call uncertain. This CDR3 is built from 16 residues. CDR1 and CDR2 from the germline V gene are SEHNR and FQNEAQ (reference sequence). Trimming stripped 5 bases from V and 2 bases from J, with 18 bases between. The CDR3 reads CASSLTPSGTNTEAFF. The CDR3 coding sequence is TGTGCCAGCAGCCTAACCCCATCGGGTACTAACACTGAAGCTTTCTTT.

The chain couples TRBV7-2 to TRBJ2-7; 14 bases match TRBD2. Germline V lookup: CDR1 SGHTA, CDR2 FQGNSA. The CDR3 runs to 15 residues. V lost 5 bases and J lost 8; bases outside the gene matches: 8. The CDR3 coding sequence is TGTGCCAGCAGCCGCGGGACTAGCGGGGGCGGGAAGCAGTACTTC. Translating gives CASSRGTSGGGKQYF.

The J gene is TRBJ2-5, the V gene TRBV19, with TRBD1 matching over 11 bases. The V gene's germline CDR1 is LNHDA and CDR2 SQIVND (reference sequence). The CDR3 spans 13 residues. Trimming removed 4 bases from V and 5 bases from J; junction bases left unmatched: 0. CDR3 sequence: CASSRDRGETQYF. The CDR3 DNA follows: TGTGCCAGTAGTAGGGACAGGGGGGAGACCCAGTACTTC. Looking up the rest from reference TRBV19 and TRBJ2-5 gives the full variable domain: DGGITQSPKYLFRKEGQNVTLSCEQNLNHDAMYWYRQDPGQGLRLIYYSQIVNDFQKGDIAEGYSVSREKKESFPLTVTSAQKNPTAFYLCASSRDRGETQYFGPGTRLLVL.

This chain uses TRBV2 with TRBJ1-1; a possible D gene is TRBD1 (6 bases). Germline CDR1 SNHLY, CDR2 FYNNEI. The V and J ends lost 6 bases and 8 bases respectively, with 13 bases between them. CDR3 size: 12 residues. Written as DNA, the CDR3 is TGTGCCAGCAGGGACAGCGGAATCGAAGCTTTCTTT. It specifies CASRDSGIEAFF.

The chain carries TRBV4-2 and TRBJ1-3, with D tentatively TRBD1 (5 bases). The CDR3 spans 16 residues. Per the germline V gene, CDR1 is LGHNA and CDR2 is YNFKEQ. Trimming cost V 0 bases and J 0 bases, with 9 bases left between them. The CDR3 protein is CASSQDGGSSGNTIYF. In nucleotides, the CDR3 is TGTGCCAGCAGCCAAGATGGGGGGAGCTCTGGAAACACCATATATTTT.

The V and J genes are TRBV7-9 and TRBJ2-7; D is possibly TRBD2 (5 bases). The V gene lost 5 bases and the J gene lost 3 bases, with 11 bases spanning the gap. Looked up from germline, CDR1 is SEHNR and CDR2 is FQNEAQ (reference sequence). There are 13 residues in the CDR3. Written as DNA, the CDR3 is TGTGCCAGCAGCGCACCCGGGGACTACGAGCAGTACTTC. Translation: CASSAPGDYEQYF.

The V call is TRBV9, the J call TRBJ1-1, with D tentatively TRBD1 (5 bases). The germline gives CDR1 SGDLS, CDR2 YYNGEE. The ends were cut back, 0 bases at V and 0 bases at J, with 18 bases in the middle. The CDR3 is made up of 18 amino acids. CDR3 region: CASSVGSRAFGMNTEAFF. In nucleotides, the CDR3 is TGTGCCAGCAGCGTAGGTAGCAGGGCGTTTGGGATGAACACTGAAGCTTTCTTT.

This clone was picked up one time. The chain joins TRBV2 to TRBJ2-2; 9 bases agree with TRBD1. CDR1 SNHLY and CDR2 FYNNEI come from the germline V gene. V lost 11 bases and J lost 4; bases outside the gene matches: 8. The CDR3 loop spans 14 amino acids. DNA of the CDR3: TGTGCCGGGGGACAGGGTGTCGGCACCGGGGAGCTGTTTTTT. Its protein is CAGGQGVGTGELFF.

In DNA form, the CDR3 reads TGTGCCAGCGGGTTGACAGGGCCAGAGACCCAGTACTTC. Translated: CASGLTGPETQYF. The chain uses TRBV2 and TRBJ2-5; 7 bases map to TRBD1. V lost 8 bases to trimming and J lost 4 bases; unmatched junction nucleotides: 7. CDR1 is SNHLY and CDR2 is FYNNEI in the germline V gene. The CDR3 has 13 amino acids.

A few counts support this clone. V and J are TRBV2 and TRBJ1-2; the match to TRBD1 covers 10 bases. The CDR3 has 15 residues. Germline V gene data show CDR1 as SNHLY and CDR2 as FYNNEI. V was pared by 4 bases and J by 8 bases, with 10 bases of the junction left unmatched. CDR3 sequence (DNA): TGTGCCAGCAGTGGGACAGGGGGACCTCTGGAGGGCTACACCTTC. The encoded protein is CASSGTGGPLEGYTF.

The table lists this clone with a count of one. The chain has TRBV4-2 and TRBJ2-1; D may be TRBD2 (6 bases). Germline-derived CDR1 and CDR2 are LGHNA and YNFKEQ. This CDR3 is 14 amino acids long. The V gene lost 1 base and the J gene lost 6 bases, with 10 bases spanning the gap. The DNA for the CDR3 is TGTGCCAGCAGCCAAGTCGGGGGACCCAATGAGCAGTTCTTC. Translated, it gives CASSQVGGPNEQFF.

The CDR3 DNA is TGTGCCAGCAGCTTAGAACAGAACTTAGTCTACGAGCAGTACTTC. The encoded protein is CASSLEQNLVYEQYF. The chain couples TRBV7-8 to TRBJ2-7; D unresolved. The CDR3 contains 15 residues. Germline V gene lookup returns CDR1 SGHVS and CDR2 FQNEAQ. The V and J ends lost 1 base and 3 bases respectively, with 13 bases between them.

The J gene is TRBJ2-7, the V gene TRBV4-1; 8 bases line up with TRBD1. Germline lookup yields CDR1 MGHRA and CDR2 YSYEKL. The CDR3 is 15 amino acids. V lost 5 bases, J lost 1 base, and 7 bases stayed unmatched. The CDR3 sequence is CASSTGQVNSYEQYF. As DNA, the CDR3 is TGCGCCAGCAGCACGGGACAGGTGAATTCCTACGAGCAGTACTTC.

The chain recombines TRBV7-3 with TRBJ2-1; 7 bases are shared with TRBD1. V lost 2 bases to trimming and J lost 2 bases; unmatched junction nucleotides: 15. This CDR3 contains 19 residues. Germline CDR1 is SGHTA and CDR2 is FQGTGA. DNA for the CDR3: TGTGCCAGCAGCTTACCCTCCGGGCAAGACAGGGCCCCCTACAATGAGCAGTTCTTC. It yields the protein CASSLPSGQDRAPYNEQFF.

The chain joins TRBV7-3 to TRBJ2-1; TRBD2 matches 8 bases. Germline V gene sequence: CDR1 SGHTA, CDR2 FQGTGA. There are 15 residues in the CDR3. Unmatched junction bases numbered 9, after V lost 6 bases and J lost 5 bases. CDR3 residues: CASRVELAGHNEQFF. CDR3 coding DNA: TGTGCCAGCAGAGTAGAGCTAGCGGGCCACAATGAGCAGTTCTTC.

The CDR3 region has the DNA TGTGCCAGTAGTATAGTGGTGGAGTCACCCCTCCACTTT. Translation: CASSIVVESPLHF. The chain is built from TRBV19 and TRBJ1-6; D gene uncertain. V was clipped by 1 base and J by 10 bases, with 8 bases between them. Germline lookup yields CDR1 LNHDA and CDR2 SQIVND (reference sequence). This CDR3 comprises 13 residues.

The V call is TRBV5-1, the J call TRBJ2-1, with 10 positions matching TRBD2. The CDR3 length is 15 residues. V was clipped by 0 bases and J by 5 bases; unmatched bases: 2. Germline assignment: CDR1 SGHRS and CDR2 YFSETQ. The CDR3 DNA is TGCGCCAGCAGCTTGGGAACTAGCGGGAACAATGAGCAGTTCTTC. Translation: CASSLGTSGNNEQFF.

This chain connects TRBV28 to TRBJ1-5, with a weak D call TRBD1 (6 bases). The CDR3 sequence is 13 residues long. V was pared by 8 bases and J by 3 bases, with 11 bases between. Germline loops: CDR1 MDHEN, CDR2 SYDVKM. The CDR3 sequence is CASRDTLNQPQHF. CDR3 DNA sequence: TGTGCCAGCCGGGACACCCTCAATCAGCCCCAGCATTTT.

The chain has TRBV5-1 and TRBJ2-5, with 9 bases fitting TRBD2. V lost 4 bases to trimming and J lost 2 bases; unmatched junction nucleotides: 6. Germline assignment: CDR1 SGHRS and CDR2 YFSETQ. This CDR3 region has 15 residues. The CDR3 DNA is TGCGCCAGCAGCCCACGACTAGCGGCACAAGAGACCCAGTACTTC. Translation gives CASSPRLAAQETQYF. Combining the CDR3 with reference TRBV5-1 and TRBJ2-5 gives the whole variable domain KAGVTQTPRYLIKTRGQQVTLSCSPISGHRSVSWYQQTPGQGLQFLFEYFSETQRNKGNFPGRFSGRQFSNSRSEMNVSTLELGDSALYLCASSPRLAAQETQYFGPGTRLLVL.

The chain combines TRBV5-5 with TRBJ2-7, with D maybe TRBD1 (5 bases). Germline CDR1 reads SGHKS; CDR2 reads YYEKEE (reference sequence). This CDR3 region has 19 residues. Trimming stripped 3 bases from V and 4 bases from J, with 29 bases between. The CDR3 here is CASSSSPEQARIMGYEQYF. As DNA, the CDR3 is TGTGCCAGCAGCTCCTCCCCGGAACAGGCACGAATCATGGGATACGAGCAGTACTTC.

The chain recombines TRBV6-6 with TRBJ1-1; D call uncertain. V was shortened by 8 bases and J by 1 base, with 8 bases between the two germline ends. The CDR3 covers 12 residues. Germline V gene data show CDR1 as MNHNY and CDR2 as SVGAGI (reference sequence). The CDR3 DNA is TGTGCCAGCCTGGGAGCGAACACTGAAGCTTTCTTT. Translated: CASLGANTEAFF.